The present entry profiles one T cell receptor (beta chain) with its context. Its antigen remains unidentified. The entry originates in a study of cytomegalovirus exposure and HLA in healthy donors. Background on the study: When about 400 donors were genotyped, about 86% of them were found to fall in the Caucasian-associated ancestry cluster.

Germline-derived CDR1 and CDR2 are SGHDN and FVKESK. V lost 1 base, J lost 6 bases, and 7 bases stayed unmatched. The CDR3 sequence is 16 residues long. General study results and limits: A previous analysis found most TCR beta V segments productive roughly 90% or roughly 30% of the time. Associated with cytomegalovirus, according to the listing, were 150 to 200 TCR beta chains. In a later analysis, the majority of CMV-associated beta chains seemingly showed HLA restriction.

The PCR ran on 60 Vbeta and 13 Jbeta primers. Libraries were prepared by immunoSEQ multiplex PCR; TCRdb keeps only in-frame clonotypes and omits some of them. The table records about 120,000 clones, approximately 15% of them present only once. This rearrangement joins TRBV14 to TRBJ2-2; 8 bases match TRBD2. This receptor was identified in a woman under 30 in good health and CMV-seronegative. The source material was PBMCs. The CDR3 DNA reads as TGTGCCAGCAGCCAAGTGGACGGGGGGGCCTCCGGGGAGCTGTTTTTT. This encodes CASSQVDGGASGELFF. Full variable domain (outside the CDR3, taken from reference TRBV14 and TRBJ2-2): EAGVTQFPSHSVIEKGQTVTLRCDPISGHDNLYWYRRVMGKEIKFLLHFVKESKQDESGMPNNRFLAERTGGTYSTLKVQPAELEDSGVYFCASSQVDGGASGELFFGEGSRLTVL.